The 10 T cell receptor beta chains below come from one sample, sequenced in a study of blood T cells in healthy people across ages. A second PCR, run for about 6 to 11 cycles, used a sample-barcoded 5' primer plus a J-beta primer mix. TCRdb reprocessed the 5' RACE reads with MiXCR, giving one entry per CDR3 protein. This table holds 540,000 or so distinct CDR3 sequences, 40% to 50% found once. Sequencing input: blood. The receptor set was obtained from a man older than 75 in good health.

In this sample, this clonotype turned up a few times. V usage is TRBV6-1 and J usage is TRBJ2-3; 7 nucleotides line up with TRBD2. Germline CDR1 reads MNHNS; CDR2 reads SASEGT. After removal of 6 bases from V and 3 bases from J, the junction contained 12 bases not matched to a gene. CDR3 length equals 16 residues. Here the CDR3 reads CASRSLSGGSTDTQYF. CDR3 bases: TGTGCCAGCAGAAGTTTATCGGGGGGTTCGACAGATACGCAGTATTTT.

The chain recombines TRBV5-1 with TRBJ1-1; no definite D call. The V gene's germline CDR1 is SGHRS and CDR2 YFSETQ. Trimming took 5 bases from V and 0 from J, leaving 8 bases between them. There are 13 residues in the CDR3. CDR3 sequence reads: CASRAGVNTEAFF. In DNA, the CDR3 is TGCGCCAGCAGGGCCGGCGTGAACACTGAAGCTTTCTTT.

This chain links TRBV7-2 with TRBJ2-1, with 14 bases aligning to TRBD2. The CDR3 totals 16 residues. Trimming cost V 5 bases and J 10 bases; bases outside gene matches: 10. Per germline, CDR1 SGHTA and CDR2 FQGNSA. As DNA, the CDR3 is TGTGCCAGCAGCCCCGCCGGGACTAGCGGGAGAATGGAGCAGTTCTTC. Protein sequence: CASSPAGTSGRMEQFF.

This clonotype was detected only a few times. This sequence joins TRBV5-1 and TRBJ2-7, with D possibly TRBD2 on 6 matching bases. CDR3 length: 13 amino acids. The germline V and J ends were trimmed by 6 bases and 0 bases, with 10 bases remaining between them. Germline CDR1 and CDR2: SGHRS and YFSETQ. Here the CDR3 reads CASNAGNSYEQYF. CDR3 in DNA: TGCGCCAGCAATGCGGGGAACTCCTACGAGCAGTACTTC. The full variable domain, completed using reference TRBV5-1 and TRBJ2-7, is KAGVTQTPRYLIKTRGQQVTLSCSPISGHRSVSWYQQTPGQGLQFLFEYFSETQRNKGNFPGRFSGRQFSNSRSEMNVSTLELGDSALYLCASNAGNSYEQYFGPGTRLTVT.

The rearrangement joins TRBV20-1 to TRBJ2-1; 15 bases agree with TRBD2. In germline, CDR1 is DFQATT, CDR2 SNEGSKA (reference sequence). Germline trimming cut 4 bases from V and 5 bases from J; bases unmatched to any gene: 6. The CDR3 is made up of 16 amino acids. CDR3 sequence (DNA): TGCAGTGCTACACGCGGGACTAGCGGGAGGAACAATGAGCAGTTCTTC. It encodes CSATRGTSGRNNEQFF.

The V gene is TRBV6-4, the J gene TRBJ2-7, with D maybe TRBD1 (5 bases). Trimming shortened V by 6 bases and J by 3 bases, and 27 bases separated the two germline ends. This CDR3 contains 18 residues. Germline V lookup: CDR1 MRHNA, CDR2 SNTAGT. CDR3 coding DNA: TGTGCCAGCAGAAGGACAATCCCCCGCTTCATGCCCCACTACGAGCAGTACTTC. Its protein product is CASRRTIPRFMPHYEQYF.

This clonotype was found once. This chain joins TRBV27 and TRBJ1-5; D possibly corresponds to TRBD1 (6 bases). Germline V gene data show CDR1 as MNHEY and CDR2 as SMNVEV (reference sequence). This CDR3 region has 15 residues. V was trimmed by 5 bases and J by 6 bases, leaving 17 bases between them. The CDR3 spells CASSPSSTGSQPQHF. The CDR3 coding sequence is TGTGCCAGCAGTCCCTCCTCGACAGGATCTCAGCCCCAGCATTTT.

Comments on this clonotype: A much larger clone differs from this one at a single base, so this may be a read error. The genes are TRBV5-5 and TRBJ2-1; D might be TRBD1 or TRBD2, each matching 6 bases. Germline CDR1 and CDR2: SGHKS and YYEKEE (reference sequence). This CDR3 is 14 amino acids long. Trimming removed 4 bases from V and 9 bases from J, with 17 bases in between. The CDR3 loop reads CASSLWTEGGEQFF. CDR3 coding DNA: TGTGCCAGCAGCCTGTGGACAGAGGGGGGTGAGCAGTTCTTC. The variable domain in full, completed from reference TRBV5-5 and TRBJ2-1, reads DAGVTQSPTHLIKTRGQQVTLRCSPISGHKSVSWYQQVLGQGPQFIFQYYEKEERGRGNFPDRFSARQFPNYSSELNVNALLLGDSALYLCASSLWTEGGEQFFGPGTRLTVL.

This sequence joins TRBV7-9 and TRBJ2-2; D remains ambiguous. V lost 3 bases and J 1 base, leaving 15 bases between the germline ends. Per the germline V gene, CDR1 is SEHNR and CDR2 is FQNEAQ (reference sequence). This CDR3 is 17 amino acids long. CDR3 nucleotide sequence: TGTGCCAGCAGCTTTCCCCTCAACACGGGGAACACCGGGGAGCTGTTTTTT. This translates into CASSFPLNTGNTGELFF.

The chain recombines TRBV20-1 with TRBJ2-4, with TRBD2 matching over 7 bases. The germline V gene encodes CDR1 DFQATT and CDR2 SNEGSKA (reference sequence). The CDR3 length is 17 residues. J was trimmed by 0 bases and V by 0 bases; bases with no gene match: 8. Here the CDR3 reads CSARDLNSGGAKNIQYF. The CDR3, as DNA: TGCAGTGCTAGAGATCTCAACTCGGGGGGAGCCAAAAACATTCAGTACTTC.